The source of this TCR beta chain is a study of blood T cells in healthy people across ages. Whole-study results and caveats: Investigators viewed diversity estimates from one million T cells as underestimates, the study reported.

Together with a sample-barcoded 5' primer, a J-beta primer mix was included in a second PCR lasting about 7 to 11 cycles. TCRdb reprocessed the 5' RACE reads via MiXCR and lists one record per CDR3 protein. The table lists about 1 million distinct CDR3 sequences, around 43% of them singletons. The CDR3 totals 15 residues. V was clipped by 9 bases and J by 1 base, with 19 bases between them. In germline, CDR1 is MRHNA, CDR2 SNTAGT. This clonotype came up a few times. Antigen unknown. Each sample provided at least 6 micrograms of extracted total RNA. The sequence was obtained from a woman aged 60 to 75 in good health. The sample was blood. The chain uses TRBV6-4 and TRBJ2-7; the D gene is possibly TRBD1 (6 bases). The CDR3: CARRGIRDKSYEQYF. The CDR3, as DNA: TGTGCCAGAAGAGGGATCCGGGACAAATCCTACGAGCAGTACTTC.